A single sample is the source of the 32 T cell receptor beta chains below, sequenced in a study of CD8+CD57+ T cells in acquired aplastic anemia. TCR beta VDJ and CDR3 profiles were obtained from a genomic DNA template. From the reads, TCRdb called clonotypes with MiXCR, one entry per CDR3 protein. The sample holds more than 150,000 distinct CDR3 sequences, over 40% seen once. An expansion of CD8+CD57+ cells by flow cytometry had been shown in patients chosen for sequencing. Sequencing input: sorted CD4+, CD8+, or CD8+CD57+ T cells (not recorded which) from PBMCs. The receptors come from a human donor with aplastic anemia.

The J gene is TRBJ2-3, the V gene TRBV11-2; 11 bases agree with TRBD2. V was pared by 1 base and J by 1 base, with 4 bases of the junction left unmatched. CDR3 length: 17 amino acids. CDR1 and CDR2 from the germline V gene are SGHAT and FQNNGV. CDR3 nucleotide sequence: TGTGCCAGCAGCTTAGTAGTGACTAGCGGGGGCACAGATACGCAGTATTTT. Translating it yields CASSLVVTSGGTDTQYF.

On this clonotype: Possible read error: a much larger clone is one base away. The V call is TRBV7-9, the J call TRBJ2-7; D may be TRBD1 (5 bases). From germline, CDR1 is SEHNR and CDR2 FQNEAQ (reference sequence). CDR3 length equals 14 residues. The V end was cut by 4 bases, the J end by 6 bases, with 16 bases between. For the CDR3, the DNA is TGTGCCAGCAGCTGGACAATATCTACCTGCGAGCAGTACTTC. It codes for CASSWTISTCEQYF.

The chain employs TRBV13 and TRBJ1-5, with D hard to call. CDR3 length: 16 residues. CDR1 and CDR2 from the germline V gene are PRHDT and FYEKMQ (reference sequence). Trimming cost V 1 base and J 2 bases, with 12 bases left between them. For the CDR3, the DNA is TGTGCCAGCAGCTTAGATGAAAGAAAGGGCAATCAGCCCCAGCATTTT. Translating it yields CASSLDERKGNQPQHF. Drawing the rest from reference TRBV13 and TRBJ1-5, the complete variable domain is AAGVIQSPRHLIKEKRETATLKCYPIPRHDTVYWYQQGPGQDPQFLISFYEKMQSDKGSIPDRFSAQQFSDYHSELNMSSLELGDSALYFCASSLDERKGNQPQHFGDGTRLSIL.

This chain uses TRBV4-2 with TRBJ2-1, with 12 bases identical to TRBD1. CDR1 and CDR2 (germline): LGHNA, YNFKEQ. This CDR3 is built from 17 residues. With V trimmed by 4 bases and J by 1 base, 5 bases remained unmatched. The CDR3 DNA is TGTGCCAGCAGCCCGGGACAGGGGGCGCGGTCCTACAATGAGCAGTTCTTC. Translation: CASSPGQGARSYNEQFF.

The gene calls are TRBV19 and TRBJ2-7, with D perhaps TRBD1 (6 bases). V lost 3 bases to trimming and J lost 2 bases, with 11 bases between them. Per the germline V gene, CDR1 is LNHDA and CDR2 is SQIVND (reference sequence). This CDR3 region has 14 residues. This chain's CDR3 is CASSMRGGPYEQYV. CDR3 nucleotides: TGTGCCAGTAGTATGCGTGGGGGCCCCTACGAGCAGTACGTC.

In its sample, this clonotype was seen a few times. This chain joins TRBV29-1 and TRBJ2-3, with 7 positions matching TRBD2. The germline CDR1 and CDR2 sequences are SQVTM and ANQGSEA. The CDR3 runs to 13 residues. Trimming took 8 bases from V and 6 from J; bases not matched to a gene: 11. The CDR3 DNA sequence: TGCAGCACACTAGGCGCCGGGGGGGATACGCAGTATTTT. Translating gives CSTLGAGGDTQYF.

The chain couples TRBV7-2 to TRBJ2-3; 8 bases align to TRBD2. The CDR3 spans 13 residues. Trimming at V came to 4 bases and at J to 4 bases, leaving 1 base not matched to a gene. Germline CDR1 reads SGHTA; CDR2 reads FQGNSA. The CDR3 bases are TGTGCCAGCAGCTCGGGAGGGGCAGATACGCAGTATTTT. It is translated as CASSSGGADTQYF.

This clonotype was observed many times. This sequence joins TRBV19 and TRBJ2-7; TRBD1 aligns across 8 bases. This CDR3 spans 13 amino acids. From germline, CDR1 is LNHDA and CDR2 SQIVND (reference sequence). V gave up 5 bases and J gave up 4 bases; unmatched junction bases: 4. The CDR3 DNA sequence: TGTGCCAGTAGTCTGCGACAGGGGTACGAGCAGTACTTC. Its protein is CASSLRQGYEQYF. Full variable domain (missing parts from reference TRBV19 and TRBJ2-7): DGGITQSPKYLFRKEGQNVTLSCEQNLNHDAMYWYRQDPGQGLRLIYYSQIVNDFQKGDIAEGYSVSREKKESFPLTVTSAQKNPTAFYLCASSLRQGYEQYFGPGTRLTVT.

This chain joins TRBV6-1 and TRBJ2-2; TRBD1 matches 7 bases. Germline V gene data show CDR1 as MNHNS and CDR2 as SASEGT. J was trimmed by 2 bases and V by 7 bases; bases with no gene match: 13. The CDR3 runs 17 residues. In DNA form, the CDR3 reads TGTGCCAGCACCTCTGAGGGGGCCACAATTAACACCGGGGAGCTGTTTTTT. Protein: CASTSEGATINTGELFF.

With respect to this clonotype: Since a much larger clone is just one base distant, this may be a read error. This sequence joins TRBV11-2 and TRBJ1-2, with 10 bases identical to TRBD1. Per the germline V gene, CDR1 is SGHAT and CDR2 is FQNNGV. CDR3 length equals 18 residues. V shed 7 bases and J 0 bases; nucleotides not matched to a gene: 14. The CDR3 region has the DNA TGTGCCAGCACCATTTTCCGGGACAGGGGTCCTGCTAACTATGGCTACACCTTC. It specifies CASTIFRDRGPANYGYTF.

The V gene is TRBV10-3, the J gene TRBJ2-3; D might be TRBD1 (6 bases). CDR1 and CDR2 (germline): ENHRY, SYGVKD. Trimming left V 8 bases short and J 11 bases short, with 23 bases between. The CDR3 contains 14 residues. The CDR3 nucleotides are TGTGCCATCGGAGAAACGGGACAATACAATGAGCAGTATTTT. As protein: CAIGETGQYNEQYF.

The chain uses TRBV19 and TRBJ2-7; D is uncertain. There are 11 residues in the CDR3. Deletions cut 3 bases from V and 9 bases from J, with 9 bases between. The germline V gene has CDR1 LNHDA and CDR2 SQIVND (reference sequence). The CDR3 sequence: CASSMGSTQYV. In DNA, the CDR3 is TGTGCCAGTAGTATGGGCAGTACGCAGTACGTC.

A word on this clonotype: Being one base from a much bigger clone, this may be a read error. CDR3: CASSLLQGGDTEAFF. Here the CDR3 DNA reads TGTGCCAGCAGCTTGTTACAGGGAGGTGATACTGAAGCTTTCTTT. This chain connects TRBV7-9 to TRBJ1-1, with D maybe TRBD1 (6 bases). The CDR3 extends over 15 amino acids. The ends were cut back, 3 bases at V and 5 bases at J, with 16 bases in the middle. The germline gives CDR1 SEHNR, CDR2 FQNEAQ (reference sequence).

As DNA, the CDR3 is TGTGCCACCAGCAGCCCCGGACAGGACAACTACAATGAGCAGTTCTTC. Amino acids: CATSSPGQDNYNEQFF. The chain is built from TRBV15 and TRBJ2-1, with 7 bases that match TRBD1. The CDR3 runs to 16 residues. The germline gives CDR1 LNHNV, CDR2 YYDKDF (reference sequence). The ends lost 3 bases at V and 3 bases at J; junction bases unmatched: 8.

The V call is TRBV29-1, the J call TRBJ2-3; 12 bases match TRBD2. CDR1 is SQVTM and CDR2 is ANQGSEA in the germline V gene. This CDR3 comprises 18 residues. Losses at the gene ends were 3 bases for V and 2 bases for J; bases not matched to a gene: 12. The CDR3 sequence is CSVEDSSGTSGSTDTQYF. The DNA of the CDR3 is TGCAGCGTTGAGGACAGCTCCGGGACTAGCGGGTCCACAGATACGCAGTATTTT.

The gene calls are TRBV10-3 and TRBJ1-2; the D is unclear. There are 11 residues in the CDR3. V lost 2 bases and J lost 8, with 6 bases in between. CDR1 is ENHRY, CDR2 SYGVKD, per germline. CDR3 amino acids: CAISEPRGYTF. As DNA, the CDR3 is TGTGCCATCAGTGAGCCCAGAGGCTACACCTTC.

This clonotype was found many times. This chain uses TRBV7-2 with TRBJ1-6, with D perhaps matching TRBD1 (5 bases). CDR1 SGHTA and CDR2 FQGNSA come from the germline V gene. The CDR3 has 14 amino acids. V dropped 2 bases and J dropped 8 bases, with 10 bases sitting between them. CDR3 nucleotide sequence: TGTGCCAGCAGCTTAACAGGTCCCTATTCACCCCTCCACTTT. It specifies CASSLTGPYSPLHF.

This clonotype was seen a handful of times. The CDR3 DNA reads TGTGCCTGGAGGAGACAGGGGGTAACTGAAGCTTTCTTT. Its translation is CAWRRQGVTEAFF. The chain combines TRBV30 with TRBJ1-1, with 9 bases identical to TRBD1. The germline V gene encodes CDR1 GTSNPN and CDR2 SVGIG (reference sequence). V was clipped by 3 bases and J by 5 bases; unmatched bases: 4. The CDR3 is 13 amino acids.

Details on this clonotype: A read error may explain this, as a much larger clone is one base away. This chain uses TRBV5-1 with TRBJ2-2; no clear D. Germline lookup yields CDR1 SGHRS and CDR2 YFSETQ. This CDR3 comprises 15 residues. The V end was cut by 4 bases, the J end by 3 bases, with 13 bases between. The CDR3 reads CASSPGSTDTGELFF. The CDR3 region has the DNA TGCGCCAGCAGCCCGGGTAGTACGGACACCGGGGAGCTGTTTTTT.

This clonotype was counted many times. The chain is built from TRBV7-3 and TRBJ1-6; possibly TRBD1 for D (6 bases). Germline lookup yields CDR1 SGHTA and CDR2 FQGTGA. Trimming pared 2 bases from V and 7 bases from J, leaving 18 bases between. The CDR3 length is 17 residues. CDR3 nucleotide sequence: TGTGCCAGCAGCTTAGGGCGCACAGGGAAAGGGAATTCACCCCTCCACTTT. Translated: CASSLGRTGKGNSPLHF.

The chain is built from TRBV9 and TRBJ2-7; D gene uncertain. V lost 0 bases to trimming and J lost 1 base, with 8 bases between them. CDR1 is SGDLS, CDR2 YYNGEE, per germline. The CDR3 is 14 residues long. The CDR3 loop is CASSVAGRSYEQYF. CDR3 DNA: TGTGCCAGCAGCGTAGCAGGCAGATCCTACGAGCAGTACTTC.

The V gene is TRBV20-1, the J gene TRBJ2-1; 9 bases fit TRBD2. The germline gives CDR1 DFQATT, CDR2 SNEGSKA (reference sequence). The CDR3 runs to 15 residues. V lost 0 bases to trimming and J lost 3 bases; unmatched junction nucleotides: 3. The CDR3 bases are TGCAGTGCTAGAGATCTAGCGGGGAACTACAATGAGCAGTTCTTC. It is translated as CSARDLAGNYNEQFF.

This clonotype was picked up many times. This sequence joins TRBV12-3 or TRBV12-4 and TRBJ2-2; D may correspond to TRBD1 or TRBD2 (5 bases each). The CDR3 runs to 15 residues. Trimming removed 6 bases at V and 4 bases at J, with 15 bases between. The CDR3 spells CASRENSGGTGELFF. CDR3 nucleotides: TGTGCCAGCAGGGAGAACAGTGGGGGCACCGGGGAGCTGTTTTTT.

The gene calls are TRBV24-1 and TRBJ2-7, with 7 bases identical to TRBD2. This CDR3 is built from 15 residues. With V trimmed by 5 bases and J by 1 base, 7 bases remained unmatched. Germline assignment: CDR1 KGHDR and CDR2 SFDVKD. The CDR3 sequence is CATSAPGLPSYEQYF. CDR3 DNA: TGTGCCACCAGTGCTCCGGGACTACCTTCCTACGAGCAGTACTTC.

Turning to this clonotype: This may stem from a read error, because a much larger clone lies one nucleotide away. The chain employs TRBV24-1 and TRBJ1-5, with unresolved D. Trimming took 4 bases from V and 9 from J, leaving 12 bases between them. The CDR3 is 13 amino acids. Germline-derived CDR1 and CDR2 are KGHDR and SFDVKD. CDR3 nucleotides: TGTGCCACCAGTGAGGGTGGCCCCCCGCCCCAGCATTTT. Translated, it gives CATSEGGPPPQHF.

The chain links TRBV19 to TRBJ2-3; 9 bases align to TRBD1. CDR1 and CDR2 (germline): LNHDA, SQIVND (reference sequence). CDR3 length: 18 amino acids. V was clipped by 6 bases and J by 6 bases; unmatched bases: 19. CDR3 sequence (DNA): TGTGCCAGTAGGACCGGGACAGGGATTCATACACACTTGGATACGCAGTATTTT. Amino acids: CASRTGTGIHTHLDTQYF.

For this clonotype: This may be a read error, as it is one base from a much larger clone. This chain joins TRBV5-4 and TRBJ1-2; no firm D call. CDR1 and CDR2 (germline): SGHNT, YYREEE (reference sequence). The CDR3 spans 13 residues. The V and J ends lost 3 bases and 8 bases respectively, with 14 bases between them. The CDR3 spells CASSWEGLGGYTF. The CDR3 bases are TGTGCCAGCAGCTGGGAAGGCTTAGGGGGCTACACCTTC.

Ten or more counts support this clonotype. This chain's CDR3 is CASSLLQGASGYTF. As DNA, the CDR3 is TGTGCCAGCAGCTTATTACAGGGGGCTTCTGGCTACACCTTC. The V and J genes are TRBV7-2 and TRBJ1-2; 9 bases align to TRBD1. J gave up 7 bases and V 2 bases, and 5 bases lay outside the gene matches. In germline, CDR1 is SGHTA, CDR2 FQGNSA. This CDR3 has 14 amino acids.

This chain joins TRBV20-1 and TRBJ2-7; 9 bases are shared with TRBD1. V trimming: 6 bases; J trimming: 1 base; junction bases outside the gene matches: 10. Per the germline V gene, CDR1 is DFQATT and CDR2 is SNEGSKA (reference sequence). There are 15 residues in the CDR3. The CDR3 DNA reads TGCAGTGCGAACACAGGGGGCATCGCGTCCTACGAGCAGTACTTC. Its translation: CSANTGGIASYEQYF.

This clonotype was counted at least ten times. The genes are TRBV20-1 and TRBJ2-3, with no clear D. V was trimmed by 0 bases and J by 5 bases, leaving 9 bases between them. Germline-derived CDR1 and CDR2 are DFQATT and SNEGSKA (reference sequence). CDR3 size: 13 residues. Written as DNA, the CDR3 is TGCAGTGCTAGAGAACATCTGCGAGATACGCAGTATTTT. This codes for CSAREHLRDTQYF.

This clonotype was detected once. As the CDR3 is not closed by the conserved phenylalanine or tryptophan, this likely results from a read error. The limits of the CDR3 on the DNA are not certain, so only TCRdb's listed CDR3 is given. CDR3 protein: CASSIASGS. The rearrangement uses TRBV7-9 and TRBJ1-6. CDR1 is SEHNR, CDR2 FQNEAQ, per germline (reference sequence). The CDR3 length equals 9 residues, ends included.

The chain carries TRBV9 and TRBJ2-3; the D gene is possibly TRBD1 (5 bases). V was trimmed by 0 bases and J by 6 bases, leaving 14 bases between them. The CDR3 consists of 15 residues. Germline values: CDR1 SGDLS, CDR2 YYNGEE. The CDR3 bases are TGTGCCAGCAGCGTAGTGGGGCCGCCCACGGATACGCAGTATTTT. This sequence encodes CASSVVGPPTDTQYF. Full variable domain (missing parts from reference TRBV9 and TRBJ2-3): DSGVTQTPKHLITATGQRVTLRCSPRSGDLSVYWYQQSLDQGLQFLIQYYNGEERAKGNILERFSAQQFPDLHSELNLSSLELGDSALYFCASSVVGPPTDTQYFGPGTRLTVL.